A single sample is the source of the 8 T cell receptor beta chains below, sequenced in a study of T cells in localized non-small cell lung cancer. The protocol was immunoSEQ multiplex PCR, while the TCRdb copy is restricted to in-frame clones and leaves out a portion. Of 45,000 to 60,000 clones in the sample, around 87% were seen once. The starting material was PBMCs, obtained before any cancer treatment. These receptors all stem from a man between 35 and 75 years old with stage II lung adenocarcinoma.

The CDR3 sequence is CASSYGDHRNSPLHF. DNA for the CDR3: TGTGCCAGCAGCTACGGGGACCACCGTAATTCACCCCTCCACTTT. The chain joins TRBV7-9 to TRBJ1-6; weak D call: TRBD1 (5 bases). The CDR3 is 15 amino acids. Deletions cut 4 bases from V and 6 bases from J, with 13 bases between. Germline-derived CDR1 and CDR2 are SEHNR and FQNEAQ (reference sequence).

This clone showed up just a few times. The rearrangement uses TRBV5-1 and TRBJ1-6; possibly TRBD1 for D (5 bases). The ends were cut back, 0 bases at V and 13 bases at J, with 14 bases in the middle. This CDR3 is 14 amino acids long. The germline V gene encodes CDR1 SGHRS and CDR2 YFSETQ. The CDR3 loop is CASSLGRAEGPLHF. The DNA for the CDR3 is TGCGCCAGCAGCTTGGGCAGGGCCGAGGGGCCCCTCCACTTT.

The chain is built from TRBV10-3 and TRBJ2-3; D is uncertain. Per the germline V gene, CDR1 is ENHRY and CDR2 is SYGVKD. The CDR3 runs to 14 residues. The V end was cut by 4 bases, the J end by 2 bases, with 10 bases between. CDR3: CAISVSKSTDTQYF. CDR3 in DNA: TGTGCCATCAGTGTCTCAAAATCCACAGATACGCAGTATTTT.

The chain joins TRBV18 to TRBJ2-2, with TRBD1 matching 12 bases. The trim removed 4 bases at V and 5 bases at J, leaving 5 bases unmatched. In germline, CDR1 is KGHSH, CDR2 LQKENI. The CDR3 is 16 amino acids. Here the CDR3 DNA reads TGTGCCAGCTCACAGGGACAGGGGGCGCGGACCGGGGAGCTGTTTTTT. Translated, it gives CASSQGQGARTGELFF.

About this clone: Within the sample, other DNA sequences also encode this same CDR3. The chain uses TRBV5-8 and TRBJ2-7, with D possibly being TRBD1 (6 bases). Trimming stripped 0 bases from V and 9 bases from J, with 16 bases between. There are 14 residues in the CDR3. Per the germline V gene, CDR1 is SGHTS and CDR2 is YDEGEE. The CDR3 here is CASSLEPRDTRQYV. DNA of the CDR3: TGTGCCAGCAGCTTGGAACCCCGGGACACACGGCAGTACGTC.

This chain joins TRBV12-5 and TRBJ2-7, with a possible D match to TRBD1 (5 bases). This CDR3 comprises 13 residues. Germline-derived CDR1 and CDR2 are LGHNT and FRNRAP. The V and J ends lost 6 bases and 2 bases respectively, with 11 bases between them. The CDR3 here is CASGLDSPYEQYF. The DNA for the CDR3 is TGTGCTAGTGGCCTTGACAGTCCCTACGAGCAGTACTTC.

The J gene is TRBJ1-2, the V gene TRBV5-4, with 8 positions matching TRBD1. Unmatched junction bases numbered 10, after V lost 4 bases and J lost 2 bases. This CDR3 contains 16 residues. Germline V gene data show CDR1 as SGHNT and CDR2 as YYREEE (reference sequence). CDR3 DNA sequence: TGTGCCAGCAGCCCGGCAGGGGGCGCTCAGAACTATGGCTACACCTTC. Translated, it gives CASSPAGGAQNYGYTF. The full variable domain, in which reference TRBV5-4 and TRBJ1-2 provide the parts outside the CDR3, is ETGVTQSPTHLIKTRGQQVTLRCSSQSGHNTVSWYQQALGQGPQFIFQYYREEENGRGNFPPRFSGLQFPNYSSELNVNALELDDSALYLCASSPAGGAQNYGYTFGSGTRLTVV.

Details on this clone: An end of the junction differs from the germline gene, which may be a read error. The V and J genes are TRBV2 and TRBJ1-1, with D uncertain. CDR1 SNHLY and CDR2 FYNNEI come from the germline V gene. The CDR3 runs 14 residues. The CDR3 DNA reads as TGTGCCAGCAGTGCTCATGCCTTGAACACTGAAGCTTCCTTT. Protein product: CASSAHALNTEASF.